The 15 T cell receptor beta chains given below trace back to one sample, sequenced in a study of blood T cell repertoires in COVID-19. Data came from immunoSEQ multiplex PCR; TCRdb stores just in-frame clones and leaves some out. The top ten hold over 3% of the sample, which has roughly 240,000 clones, about 90% seen once. Sequenced sample: peripheral blood. Source of these receptors: a woman aged 25 to 39 who had recovered from COVID-19.

This clone has at least ten counts. The rearrangement uses TRBV30 and TRBJ1-5; TRBD1 is a possible D gene (5 bases). The CDR3 runs to 13 residues. V was shortened by 0 bases and J by 6 bases, with 9 bases between the two germline ends. Germline lookup yields CDR1 GTSNPN and CDR2 SVGIG (reference sequence). The DNA for the CDR3 is TGTGCCTGGAGTGTTGGACAAGGTCAGCCCCAGCATTTT. It is translated as CAWSVGQGQPQHF.

A few counts support this clone. The chain joins TRBV10-3 to TRBJ1-2; 7 bases agree with TRBD1. The CDR3 runs 17 residues. The germline gives CDR1 ENHRY, CDR2 SYGVKD. V gave up 3 bases and J gave up 8 bases; unmatched junction bases: 18. The CDR3 loop is CAISDPTLTRGDGGYTF. The CDR3 DNA sequence: TGTGCCATCAGTGACCCTACTTTAACCAGGGGGGACGGGGGCTACACCTTC.

Of note for this clone: Within the sample, other DNA sequences also encode this same CDR3. The rearrangement joins TRBV2 to TRBJ2-5; D is unclear. The CDR3 runs to 11 residues. The V end lost 5 bases, the J end lost 4 bases, and 5 bases lay between the germline ends. The germline V gene has CDR1 SNHLY and CDR2 FYNNEI. CDR3 region: CASSLLETQYF. CDR3 DNA sequence: TGTGCCAGCAGTCTTTTAGAGACCCAGTACTTC.

The chain links TRBV7-9 to TRBJ1-6; 9 bases line up with TRBD1. Germline V CDR1 and CDR2: SEHNR, FQNEAQ (reference sequence). J gave up 10 bases and V 1 base, and 5 bases lay outside the gene matches. This CDR3 has 15 residues. The CDR3 nucleotides are TGTGCCAGCAGCTTAGAAGGCGGGACAGGGTCACCCCTCCACTTT. Translating it yields CASSLEGGTGSPLHF.

V usage is TRBV19 and J usage is TRBJ2-7, with 8 nucleotides matching TRBD2. This CDR3 is built from 15 residues. The germline CDR1 and CDR2 sequences are LNHDA and SQIVND (reference sequence). The J segment lost 4 bases and the V segment lost 4 bases, leaving 9 bases of the junction unmatched. The CDR3, as DNA: TGTGCCAGTAGTAGAGGGGCGCGGGGGGATTACGAGCAGTACTTC. Translating it yields CASSRGARGDYEQYF.

The chain links TRBV6-4 to TRBJ1-5, with D unclear. CDR1 and CDR2 (germline): MRHNA, SNTAGT. Trimming pared 6 bases from V and 5 bases from J, leaving 11 bases between. The CDR3 length is 13 residues. CDR3 coding DNA: TGTGCCAGCAGCGTTTTCATAGATCAGCCCCAGCATTTT. Protein: CASSVFIDQPQHF.

A single count supports this clone. The rearrangement uses TRBV2 and TRBJ1-2; a possible D gene is TRBD1 (6 bases). CDR3 length equals 12 residues. With 7 bases removed from V and 8 bases from J, the gap between germline ends came to 14 bases. Germline lookup yields CDR1 SNHLY and CDR2 FYNNEI. CDR3 nucleotides: TGTGCCAGCACGGTCGGGGGGCTGGGCTACACCTTC. Protein: CASTVGGLGYTF. The whole variable domain, remainder taken from reference TRBV2 and TRBJ1-2, is EPEVTQTPSHQVTQMGQEVILRCVPISNHLYFYWYRQILGQKVEFLVSFYNNEISEKSEIFDDQFSVERPDGSNFTLKIRSTKLEDSAMYFCASTVGGLGYTFGSGTRLTVV.

The chain joins TRBV20-1 to TRBJ2-7; no definite D call. V was cut by 3 bases and J by 4 bases, with 7 bases left in between. CDR1 DFQATT and CDR2 SNEGSKA come from the germline V gene (reference sequence). The CDR3 has 11 residues. CDR3 sequence: CSARATYEQYF. For the CDR3, the DNA is TGCAGTGCTAGGGCGACTTACGAGCAGTACTTC.

This clone was seen just once. V and J are TRBV7-9 and TRBJ1-1; no reliable D call. CDR1 is SEHNR and CDR2 is FQNEAQ in the germline V gene (reference sequence). The CDR3 has 13 amino acids. With 6 bases removed from V and 2 bases from J, the gap between germline ends came to 10 bases. The CDR3 here is CASRSEVNTEAFF. The CDR3 bases are TGTGCCAGCAGAAGCGAGGTTAACACTGAAGCTTTCTTT.

V and J are TRBV3-1 (or the pseudogene TRBV3-2) and TRBJ2-2; no clear D. Germline CDR1 LGHDT, CDR2 YNNKEL (reference sequence). This CDR3 has 14 residues. V was shortened by 2 bases and J by 6 bases, with 10 bases between the two germline ends. In DNA form, the CDR3 reads TGTGCCAGCAGCCAAATTAGCAACGCCGGGGAGCTGTTTTTT. This sequence encodes CASSQISNAGELFF.

The gene calls are TRBV20-1 and TRBJ1-4, with D maybe TRBD1 (5 bases). Trimming took off 3 bases at V and 3 bases at J, with 8 bases between the two ends. This CDR3 has 13 amino acids. Germline V gene data show CDR1 as DFQATT and CDR2 as SNEGSKA (reference sequence). CDR3 sequence reads: CSASTGANEKLFF. The CDR3 region has the DNA TGCAGTGCTAGTACGGGGGCTAATGAAAAACTGTTTTTT.

V is TRBV21-1 and J is TRBJ2-5; no DNA check was done on the table's D call, TRBD2. TRBV21-1 is recorded as a pseudogene. The CDR3 has 13 amino acids. The CDR3 DNA follows: TGTGCCAGCAGCAAATTACGACTTGAGACCCAGTACTTC. Its protein is CASSKLRLETQYF.

The V call is TRBV11-3, the J call TRBJ2-1; TRBD2 matches 12 bases. This CDR3 region has 19 residues. V dropped 1 base and J dropped 0; count of bases not matched to a gene: 7. The germline gives CDR1 SGHNT, CDR2 YENEEA. As DNA, the CDR3 is TGTGCCAGCAGCTTAGTCACTAGCGGGGGGTTAAGCTCCTACAATGAGCAGTTCTTC. The encoded protein is CASSLVTSGGLSSYNEQFF.

The chain is built from TRBV7-7 and TRBJ1-1; D call uncertain. The CDR3 runs 13 residues. Germline V lookup: CDR1 SSHAT, CDR2 FNYEAQ (reference sequence). Trimming took off 2 bases at V and 0 bases at J, with 4 bases between the two ends. CDR3 region: CASSLTVNTEAFF. DNA for the CDR3: TGTGCCAGCAGCTTAACGGTGAACACTGAAGCTTTCTTT.

The chain recombines TRBV5-8 with TRBJ1-5; the match to TRBD1 covers 10 bases. In germline, CDR1 is SGHTS, CDR2 YDEGEE. CDR3 length: 15 amino acids. With 0 bases clipped from V and 6 bases from J, the junction kept 3 bases outside the gene matches. CDR3 nucleotides: TGTGCCAGCAGCTTGGCGGACAGGGGGAGTCAGCCCCAGCATTTT. This encodes CASSLADRGSQPQHF.